Described below is a single TCR beta chain sequence and its context. Its specificity is unknown. Unique molecular identifiers were incorporated when the TCRbeta library was constructed. TCRdb re-called the PCR reads with MiXCR, one entry per CDR3 protein. Of about 980,000 distinct CDR3 sequences in the sample, roughly 29% are singletons; the top ten hold under 30%. This CDR3 has 13 residues. Trimming left V 6 bases short and J 4 bases short, with 13 bases between. CDR1 is KGHSH and CDR2 is LQKENI in the germline V gene. The data were obtained in a study of T-cell reconstitution after alpha-beta-depleted transplantation in children. Broader study findings: Most T-cell counts and diversity one year after the transplant came from T cells that were newly produced. The origin of high day-60 TCRbeta diversity in some patients lay in surviving recipient T cells and thymic progenitors.

The rearrangement uses TRBV18 and TRBJ2-7; no clear D gene. This clonotype was obtained from a boy in the first two years of life who had a stem cell transplant for SCID, so the T cells may come from the graft donor. Sequenced material: PBMCs, mostly from graft donor cells, taken 360 days after TCRalphabeta/CD19-depleted stem cell transplant. The CDR3 protein is CASSLFTGYEQYF. The CDR3 nucleotides are TGTGCCAGCTCTCTATTCACCGGTTACGAGCAGTACTTC.